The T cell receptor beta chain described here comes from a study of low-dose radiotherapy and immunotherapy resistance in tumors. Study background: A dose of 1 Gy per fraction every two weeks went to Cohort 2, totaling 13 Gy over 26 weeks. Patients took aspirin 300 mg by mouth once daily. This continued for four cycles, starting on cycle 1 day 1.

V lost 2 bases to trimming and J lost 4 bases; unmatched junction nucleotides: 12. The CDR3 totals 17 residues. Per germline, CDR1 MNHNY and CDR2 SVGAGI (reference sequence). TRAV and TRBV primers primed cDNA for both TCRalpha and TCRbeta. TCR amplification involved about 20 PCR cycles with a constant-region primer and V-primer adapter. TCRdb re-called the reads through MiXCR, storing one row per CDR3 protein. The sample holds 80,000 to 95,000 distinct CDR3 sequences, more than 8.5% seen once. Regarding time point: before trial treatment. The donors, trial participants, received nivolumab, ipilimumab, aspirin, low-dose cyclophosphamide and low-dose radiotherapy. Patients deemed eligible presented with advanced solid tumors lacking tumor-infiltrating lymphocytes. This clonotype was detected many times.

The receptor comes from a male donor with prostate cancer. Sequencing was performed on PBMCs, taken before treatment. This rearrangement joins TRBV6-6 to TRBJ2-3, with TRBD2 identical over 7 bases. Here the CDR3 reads CASSYLLGGRDADTQYF. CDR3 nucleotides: TGTGCCAGCAGTTACCTCCTAGGAGGGAGGGACGCAGATACGCAGTATTTT.